The source of this T cell receptor (beta chain) is a study of blood T cell repertoires in COVID-19 (dated by TCRdb to the early 2020s). About the full investigation: The collaborator samples originated in the United States, Italy and Spain and spanned the acute and convalescent phases of COVID-19. Deeply sampled blood TCRbeta repertoires from subjects exposed to, actively infected with, or recovered from COVID-19 were included in the dataset. Where HLA class I and class II types were available, the types were taken from metadata supplied by the sample provider, not from assay-based typing. A de-identified subject ID, COVID-19 status, age in years and sex were almost always included in the sample metadata. The prospective study material was composed of cDNA or gDNA derived from T cells, B-cell-depleted T cells, or PBMCs. Samples came from the ongoing ImmuneRACE study (first 160 participants) plus 1,254 subjects from 6 global collaborators. The repertoires were released in a freely available public database meant as a resource for research on the immune response to SARS-CoV-2. The study at large found these results: The quantity of clinical and demographic metadata differed by source and by participant and was supplied without curation.

TCRbeta CDR3 regions were amplified from genomic DNA by means of the immunoSEQ Assay, a bias-controlled multiplex PCR. Under the source paper's analysis protocol: Within the assay, amplification of reference gene primers was used to estimate how many nucleated cells each sample contained. To quantify the absolute abundance of each unique TCRbeta CDR3 rearrangement, sequence reads were collapsed and filtered. For each sample, productive Simpson clonality was calculated as the square root of Simpson's diversity index across productive rearrangements. Held by TCRdb, this immuneACCESS table contains in-frame sequences only and omits some clones. Under half of the omission traces to an unresolved V gene where checked; the cause of the rest is unknown. D and trimming come from the DNA, and the V and J calls and clone size come from that table. A total of some 200,000 clones appear in this sample, around 85% of them only once. The ten top clones hold around 9.5% of the sample.

Each collaborating institution followed its own protocols to collect whole blood in K2EDTA tubes. For TCRbeta analysis, collaborators shipped samples as frozen whole blood, isolated PBMCs, or DNA extracted from either of those sample types. The CDR3 goes from the cysteine to the phenylalanine over 13 residues. The only DNA kept is the CDR3, 39 bases in frame from the first base. From a lookup of the germline V gene (reference sequence), CDR1 and CDR2 are LNHDA and SQIVND. The V end loses 4 bases and the J end loses 8 bases, and a stretch of 9 bases separates them. A word on this clone: Its antigen specificity is not known. Base qualities are not at hand, and no much larger clone is one base apart.

This clonotype originated in a woman older than 75 with acute or convalescent COVID-19. The rearranged chain carries TRBV19 and TRBJ1-6, with TRBD1 tentatively as D gene (5 bases match). The sample taken for sequencing was peripheral blood. The encoded CDR3 is CASSTGGDSPLHF. The bases are TGTGCCAGTAGTACGGGGGGTGATTCACCCCTCCACTTT.